This entry describes one TCR beta chain. Its antigen remains unknown. This specimen comes from a study of cytomegalovirus exposure and HLA in healthy donors. Study observations and caveats: As immune exposure information, only CMV serostatus was available.

This CDR3 comprises 15 residues. V lost 4 bases, J lost 0 bases, and 2 bases stayed unmatched. Germline values: CDR1 SNHLY, CDR2 FYNNEI. Both 60 Vbeta primers and 13 Jbeta primers went into the PCR. Assay: immunoSEQ multiplex PCR; the TCRdb copy retains only in-frame clones and omits some. The sample has roughly 180,000 clones, 75% to 85% seen once. The origin of this receptor is a woman in her twenties or thirties in good health and CMV-seropositive. The specimen sequenced was PBMCs. This chain links TRBV2 with TRBJ1-5; 8 positions agree with TRBD1. CDR3 in DNA: TGTGCCAGCAGTGGACAGGGGAATAGCAATCAGCCCCAGCATTTT. This sequence encodes CASSGQGNSNQPQHF.